This T cell receptor beta chain derives from a study of T cell repertoires in cytomegalovirus infection. Study details: Matching HLA type and CMV infection were both indicated by public TCR beta signatures. Study observations and caveats: Carriers of CMV plus the relevant HLA were identified by cumulative public TCR beta family frequency.

For this clonotype: Its antigen is undetermined.

TCRdb re-called the reads with MiXCR, one entry per CDR3 protein. The table lists about 360,000 distinct CDR3 sequences, around a sixth of them singletons. CDR1 is LGHNA and CDR2 is YNFKEQ in the germline V gene. Trimming removed 7 bases from V and 2 bases from J, with 17 bases in between. The CDR3 runs to 15 residues. The V and J genes are TRBV4-2 and TRBJ2-5; D possibly corresponds to TRBD2 (6 bases). Sample: PBMCs. The receptor comes from a human donor in good health (CMV status not recorded). Some clones in this sample may be carry-over from other donors' samples. The CDR3, as DNA: TGTGCCAGCACTCCCTCCCGGGGGAGGCAAGAGACCCAGTACTTC. This encodes CASTPSRGRQETQYF.